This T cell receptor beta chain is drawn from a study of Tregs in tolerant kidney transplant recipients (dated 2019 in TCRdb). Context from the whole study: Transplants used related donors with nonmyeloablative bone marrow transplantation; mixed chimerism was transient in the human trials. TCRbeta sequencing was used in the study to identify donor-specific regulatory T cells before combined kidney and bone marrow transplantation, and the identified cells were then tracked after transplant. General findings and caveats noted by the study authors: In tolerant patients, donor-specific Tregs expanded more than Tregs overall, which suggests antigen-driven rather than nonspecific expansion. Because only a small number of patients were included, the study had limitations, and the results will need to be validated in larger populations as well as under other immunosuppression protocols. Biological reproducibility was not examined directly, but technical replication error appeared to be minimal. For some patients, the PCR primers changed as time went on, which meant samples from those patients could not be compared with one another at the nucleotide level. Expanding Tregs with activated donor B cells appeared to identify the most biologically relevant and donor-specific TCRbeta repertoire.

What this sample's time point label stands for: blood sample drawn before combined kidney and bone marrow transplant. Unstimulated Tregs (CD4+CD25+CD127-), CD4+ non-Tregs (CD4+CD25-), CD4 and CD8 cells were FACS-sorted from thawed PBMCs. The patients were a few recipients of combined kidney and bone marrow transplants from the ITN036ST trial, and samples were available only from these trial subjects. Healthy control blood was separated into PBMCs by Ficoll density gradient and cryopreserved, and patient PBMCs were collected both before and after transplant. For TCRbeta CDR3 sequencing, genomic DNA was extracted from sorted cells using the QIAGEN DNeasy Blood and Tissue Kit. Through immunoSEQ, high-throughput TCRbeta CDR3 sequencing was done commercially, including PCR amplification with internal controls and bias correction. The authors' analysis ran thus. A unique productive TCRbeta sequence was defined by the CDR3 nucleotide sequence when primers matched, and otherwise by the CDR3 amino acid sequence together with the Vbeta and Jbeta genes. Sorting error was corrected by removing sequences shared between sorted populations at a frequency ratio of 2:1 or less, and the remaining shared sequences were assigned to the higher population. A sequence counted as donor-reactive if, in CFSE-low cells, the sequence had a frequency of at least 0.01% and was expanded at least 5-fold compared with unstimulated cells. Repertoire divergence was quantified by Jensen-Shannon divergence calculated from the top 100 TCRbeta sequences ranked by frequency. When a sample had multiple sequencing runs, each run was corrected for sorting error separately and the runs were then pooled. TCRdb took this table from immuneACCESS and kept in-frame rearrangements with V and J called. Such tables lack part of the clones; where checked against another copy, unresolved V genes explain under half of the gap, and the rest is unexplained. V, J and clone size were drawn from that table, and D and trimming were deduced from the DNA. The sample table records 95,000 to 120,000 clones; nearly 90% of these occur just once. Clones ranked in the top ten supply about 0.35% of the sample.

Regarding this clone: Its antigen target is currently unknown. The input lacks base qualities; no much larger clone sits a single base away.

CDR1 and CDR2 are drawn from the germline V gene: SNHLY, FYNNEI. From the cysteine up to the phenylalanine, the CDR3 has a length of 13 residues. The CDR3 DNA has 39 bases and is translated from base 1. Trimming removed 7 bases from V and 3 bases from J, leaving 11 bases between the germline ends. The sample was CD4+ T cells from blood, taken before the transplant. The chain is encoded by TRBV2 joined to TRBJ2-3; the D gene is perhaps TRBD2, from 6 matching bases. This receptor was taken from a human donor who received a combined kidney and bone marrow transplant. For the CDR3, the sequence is CASMPGRTDTQYF. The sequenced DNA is TGTGCCAGCATGCCGGGGAGGACAGATACGCAGTATTTT.